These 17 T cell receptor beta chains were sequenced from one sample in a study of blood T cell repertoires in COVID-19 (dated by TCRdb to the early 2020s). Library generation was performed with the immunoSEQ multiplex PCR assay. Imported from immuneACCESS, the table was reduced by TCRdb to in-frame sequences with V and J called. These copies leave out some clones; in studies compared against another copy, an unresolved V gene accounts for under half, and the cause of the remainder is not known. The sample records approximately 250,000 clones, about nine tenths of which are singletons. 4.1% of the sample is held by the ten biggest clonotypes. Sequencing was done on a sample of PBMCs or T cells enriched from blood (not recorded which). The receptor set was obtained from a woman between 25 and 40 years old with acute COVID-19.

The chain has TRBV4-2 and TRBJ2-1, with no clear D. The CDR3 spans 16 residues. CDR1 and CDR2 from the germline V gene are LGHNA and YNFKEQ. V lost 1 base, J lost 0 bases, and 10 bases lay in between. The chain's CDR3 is CASSQGISPSYNEQFF. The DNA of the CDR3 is TGTGCCAGCAGCCAAGGTATTAGTCCCTCCTACAATGAGCAGTTCTTC.

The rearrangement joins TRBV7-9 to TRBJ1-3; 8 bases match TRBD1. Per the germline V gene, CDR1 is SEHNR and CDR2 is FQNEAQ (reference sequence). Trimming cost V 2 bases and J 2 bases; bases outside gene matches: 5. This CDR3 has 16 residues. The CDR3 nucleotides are TGTGCCAGCAGCTTACGGGGACAGGAGACTGGAAACACCATATATTTT. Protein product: CASSLRGQETGNTIYF.

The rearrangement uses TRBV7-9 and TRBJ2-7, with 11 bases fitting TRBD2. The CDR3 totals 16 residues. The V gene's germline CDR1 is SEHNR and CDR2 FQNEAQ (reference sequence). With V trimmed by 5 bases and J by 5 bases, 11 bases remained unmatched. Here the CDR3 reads CASSQTSGTRWDEQYF. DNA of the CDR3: TGTGCCAGCAGCCAGACTAGCGGGACCCGTTGGGACGAGCAGTACTTC.

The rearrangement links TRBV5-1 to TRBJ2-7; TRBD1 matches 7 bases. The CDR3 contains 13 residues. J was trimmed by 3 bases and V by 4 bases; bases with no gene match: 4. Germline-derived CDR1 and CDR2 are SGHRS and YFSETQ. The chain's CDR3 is CASSVGQDYEQYF. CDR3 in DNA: TGCGCCAGCAGCGTCGGACAGGACTACGAGCAGTACTTC.

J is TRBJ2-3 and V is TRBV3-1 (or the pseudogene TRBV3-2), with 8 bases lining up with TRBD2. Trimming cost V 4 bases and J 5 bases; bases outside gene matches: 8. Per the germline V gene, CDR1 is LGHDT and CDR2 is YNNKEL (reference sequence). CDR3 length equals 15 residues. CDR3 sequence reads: CASSRLGLDRDTQYF. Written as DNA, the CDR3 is TGTGCCAGCAGCCGCCTGGGACTAGACCGAGATACGCAGTATTTT.

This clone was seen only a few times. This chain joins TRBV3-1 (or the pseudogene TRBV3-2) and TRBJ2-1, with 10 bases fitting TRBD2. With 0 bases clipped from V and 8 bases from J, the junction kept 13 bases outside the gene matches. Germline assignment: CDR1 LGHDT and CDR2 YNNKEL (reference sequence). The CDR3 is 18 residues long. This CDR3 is CASSQDRPAGGPADEQFF. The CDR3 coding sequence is TGTGCCAGCAGCCAAGATCGCCCAGCGGGAGGGCCGGCAGATGAGCAGTTCTTC.

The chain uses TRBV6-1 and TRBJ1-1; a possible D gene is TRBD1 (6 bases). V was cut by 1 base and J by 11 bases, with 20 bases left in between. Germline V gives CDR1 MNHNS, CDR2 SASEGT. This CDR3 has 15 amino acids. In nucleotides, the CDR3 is TGTGCCAGCAGTGAAGTGGACAGAGGACCCCCGGGGGCTTTCTTT. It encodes CASSEVDRGPPGAFF.

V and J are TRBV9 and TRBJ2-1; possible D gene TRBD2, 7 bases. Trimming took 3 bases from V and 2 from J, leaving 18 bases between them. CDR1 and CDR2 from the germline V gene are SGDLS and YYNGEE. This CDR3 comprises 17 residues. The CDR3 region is CASSGGGAGPTYNEQFF. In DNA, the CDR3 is TGTGCCAGCAGCGGGGGGGGCGCGGGGCCTACCTACAATGAGCAGTTCTTC.

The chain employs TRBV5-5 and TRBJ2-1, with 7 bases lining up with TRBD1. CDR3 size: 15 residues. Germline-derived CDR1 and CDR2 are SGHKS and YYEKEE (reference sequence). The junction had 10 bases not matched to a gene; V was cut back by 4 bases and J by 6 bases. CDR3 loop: CASSDRAPLGNEQFF. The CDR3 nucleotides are TGTGCCAGCAGCGACAGGGCCCCCTTGGGCAATGAGCAGTTCTTC.

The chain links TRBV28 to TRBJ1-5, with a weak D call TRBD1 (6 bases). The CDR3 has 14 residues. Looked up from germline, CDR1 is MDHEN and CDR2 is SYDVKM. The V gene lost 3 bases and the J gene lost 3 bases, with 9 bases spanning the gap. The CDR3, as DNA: TGTGCCAGCAGTTTCTCAGGGGACAATCAGCCCCAGCATTTT. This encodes CASSFSGDNQPQHF.

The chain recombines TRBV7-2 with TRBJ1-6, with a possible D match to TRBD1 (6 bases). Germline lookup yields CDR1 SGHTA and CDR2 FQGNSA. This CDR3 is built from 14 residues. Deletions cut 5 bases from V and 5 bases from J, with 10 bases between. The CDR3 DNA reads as TGTGCCAGCAGCCGGACAGCTGATAATTCACCCCTCCACTTT. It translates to CASSRTADNSPLHF.

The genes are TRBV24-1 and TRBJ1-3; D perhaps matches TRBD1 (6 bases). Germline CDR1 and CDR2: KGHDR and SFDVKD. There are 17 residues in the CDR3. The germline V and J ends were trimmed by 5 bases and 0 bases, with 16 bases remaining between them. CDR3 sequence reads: CATSGQAGTNSGNTIYF. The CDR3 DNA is TGTGCCACCAGTGGACAGGCAGGAACCAACTCTGGAAACACCATATATTTT.

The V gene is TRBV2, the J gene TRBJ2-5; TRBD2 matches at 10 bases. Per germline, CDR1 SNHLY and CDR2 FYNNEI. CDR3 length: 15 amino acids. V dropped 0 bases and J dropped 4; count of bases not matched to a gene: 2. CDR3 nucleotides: TGTGCCAGCAGTGAAGCGCTAGCGGGAGCAGAGACCCAGTACTTC. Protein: CASSEALAGAETQYF. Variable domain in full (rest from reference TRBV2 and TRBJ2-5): EPEVTQTPSHQVTQMGQEVILRCVPISNHLYFYWYRQILGQKVEFLVSFYNNEISEKSEIFDDQFSVERPDGSNFTLKIRSTKLEDSAMYFCASSEALAGAETQYFGPGTRLLVL.

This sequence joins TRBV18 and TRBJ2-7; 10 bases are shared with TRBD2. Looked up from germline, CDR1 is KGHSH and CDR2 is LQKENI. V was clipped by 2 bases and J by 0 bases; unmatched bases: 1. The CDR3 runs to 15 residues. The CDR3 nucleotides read TGTGCCAGCTCACCAGGGACTAGCGACTCCTACGAGCAGTACTTC. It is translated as CASSPGTSDSYEQYF.

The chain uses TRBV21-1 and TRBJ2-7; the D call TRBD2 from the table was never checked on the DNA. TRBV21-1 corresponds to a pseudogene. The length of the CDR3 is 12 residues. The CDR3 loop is CASSPQERRGYF. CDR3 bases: TGTGCCAGCAGCCCCCAGGAGCGGAGAGGGTACTTC.

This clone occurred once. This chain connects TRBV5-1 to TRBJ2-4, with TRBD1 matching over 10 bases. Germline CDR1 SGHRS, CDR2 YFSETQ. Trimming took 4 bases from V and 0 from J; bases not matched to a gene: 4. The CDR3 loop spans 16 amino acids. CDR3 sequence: CASSLGQGLAKNIQYF. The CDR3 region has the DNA TGCGCCAGCAGCCTGGGACAGGGGCTAGCCAAAAACATTCAGTACTTC.

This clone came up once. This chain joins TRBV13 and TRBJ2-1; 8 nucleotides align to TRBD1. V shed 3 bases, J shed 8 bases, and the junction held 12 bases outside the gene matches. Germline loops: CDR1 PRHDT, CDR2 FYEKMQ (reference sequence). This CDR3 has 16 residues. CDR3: CASSLPGAGGGDEQFF. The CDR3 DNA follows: TGTGCCAGCAGCTTGCCCGGGGCAGGGGGCGGAGATGAGCAGTTCTTC.